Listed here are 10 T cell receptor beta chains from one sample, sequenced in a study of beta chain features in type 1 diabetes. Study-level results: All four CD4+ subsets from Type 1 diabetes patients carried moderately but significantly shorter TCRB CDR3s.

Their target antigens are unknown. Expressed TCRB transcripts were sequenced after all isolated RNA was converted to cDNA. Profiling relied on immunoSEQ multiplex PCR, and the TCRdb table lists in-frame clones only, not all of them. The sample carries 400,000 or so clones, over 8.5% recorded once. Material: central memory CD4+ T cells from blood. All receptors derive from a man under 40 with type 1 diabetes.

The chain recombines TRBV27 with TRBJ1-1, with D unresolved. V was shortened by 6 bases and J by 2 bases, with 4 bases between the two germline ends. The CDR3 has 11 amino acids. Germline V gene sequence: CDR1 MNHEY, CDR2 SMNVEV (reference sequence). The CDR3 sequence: CASRHNTEAFF. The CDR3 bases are TGTGCCAGCAGACACAACACTGAAGCTTTCTTT.

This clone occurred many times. DNA of the CDR3: TGCGCCAGCAGCTTTTACATACAGGGAGAAAGGGGCATTCAGTACTTC. Its translation is CASSFYIQGERGIQYF. The chain has TRBV4-1 and TRBJ2-4, with a tentative D call TRBD1 (6 bases). The germline V gene encodes CDR1 MGHRA and CDR2 YSYEKL. V shed 5 bases and J shed 9 bases, with 23 bases lying between them. The CDR3 has 16 residues.

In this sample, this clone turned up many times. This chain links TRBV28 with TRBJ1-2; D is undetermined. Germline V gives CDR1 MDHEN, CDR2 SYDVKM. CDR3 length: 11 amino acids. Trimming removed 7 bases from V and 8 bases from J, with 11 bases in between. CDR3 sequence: CASTMNSGYTF. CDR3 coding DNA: TGTGCCAGCACTATGAACAGCGGCTACACCTTC.

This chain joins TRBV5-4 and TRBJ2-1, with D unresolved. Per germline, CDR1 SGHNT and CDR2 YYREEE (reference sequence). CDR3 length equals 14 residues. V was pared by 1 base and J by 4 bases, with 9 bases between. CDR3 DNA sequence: TGTGCCAGCAGCTTGTCCCAAAAGTACAATGAGCAGTTCTTC. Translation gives CASSLSQKYNEQFF.

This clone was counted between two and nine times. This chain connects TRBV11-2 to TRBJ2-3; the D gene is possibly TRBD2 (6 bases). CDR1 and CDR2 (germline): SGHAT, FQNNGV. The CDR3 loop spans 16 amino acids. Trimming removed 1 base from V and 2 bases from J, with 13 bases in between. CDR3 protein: CASSLAPRTITDTQYF. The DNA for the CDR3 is TGTGCCAGCAGCTTAGCGCCAAGGACTATCACAGATACGCAGTATTTT.

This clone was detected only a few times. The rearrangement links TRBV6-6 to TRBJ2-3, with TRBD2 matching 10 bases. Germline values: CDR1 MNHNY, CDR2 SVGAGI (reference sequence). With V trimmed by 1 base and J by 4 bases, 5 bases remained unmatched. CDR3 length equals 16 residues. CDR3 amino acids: CASSYFPSGSSDTQYF. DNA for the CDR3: TGTGCCAGCAGTTACTTTCCTAGCGGGAGCTCAGATACGCAGTATTTT.

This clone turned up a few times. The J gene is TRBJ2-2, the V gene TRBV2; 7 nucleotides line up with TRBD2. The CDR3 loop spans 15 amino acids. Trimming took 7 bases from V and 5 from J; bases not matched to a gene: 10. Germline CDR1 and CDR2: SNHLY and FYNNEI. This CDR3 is CASTVGGRETGELFF. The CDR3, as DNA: TGTGCCAGCACCGTGGGCGGGAGAGAGACCGGGGAGCTGTTTTTT.

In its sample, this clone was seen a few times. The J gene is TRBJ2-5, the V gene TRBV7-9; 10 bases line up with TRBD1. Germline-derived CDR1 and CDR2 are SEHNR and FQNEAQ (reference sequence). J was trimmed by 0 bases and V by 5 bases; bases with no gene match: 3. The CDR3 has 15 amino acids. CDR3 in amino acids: CASSQGQGYQETQYF. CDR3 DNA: TGTGCCAGCAGCCAGGGACAGGGGTACCAAGAGACCCAGTACTTC. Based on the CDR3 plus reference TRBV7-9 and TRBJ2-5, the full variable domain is DTGVSQNPRHKITKRGQNVTFRCDPISEHNRLYWYRQTLGQGPEFLTYFQNEAQLEKSRLLSDRFSAERPKGSFSTLEIQRTEQGDSAMYLCASSQGQGYQETQYFGPGTRLLVL.

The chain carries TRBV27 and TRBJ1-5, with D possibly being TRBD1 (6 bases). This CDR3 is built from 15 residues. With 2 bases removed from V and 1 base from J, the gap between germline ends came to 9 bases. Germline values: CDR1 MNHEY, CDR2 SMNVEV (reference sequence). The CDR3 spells CASSLAGASNQPQHF. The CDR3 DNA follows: TGTGCCAGCAGTTTAGCAGGGGCCAGCAATCAGCCCCAGCATTTT.

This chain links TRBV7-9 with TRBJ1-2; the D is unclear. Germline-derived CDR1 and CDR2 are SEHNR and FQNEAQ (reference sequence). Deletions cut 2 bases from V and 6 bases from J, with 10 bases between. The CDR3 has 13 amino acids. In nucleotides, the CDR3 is TGTGCCAGCAGCTTATCTTCGGGGAATGGCTACACCTTC. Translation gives CASSLSSGNGYTF.